The 3 T cell receptor beta chains reported below all come from one sample, sequenced in a study of blood T cells in healthy people across ages. For the second PCR, which ran for about 7 to 12 cycles, a sample-barcoded 5' primer and a J-beta primer mix were used. TCRdb itself ran the 5' RACE reads through MiXCR, one entry per CDR3 protein. The sample yields approximately 490,000 distinct CDR3 sequences, 24% seen once. The same sample was also used in a study of T cells of mothers and their children.

The sample was blood. The receptor source for this set is a boy between 10 and 17 years old in good health.

This clonotype was found a few times. The rearrangement uses TRBV5-1 and TRBJ2-7; 9 positions match TRBD1. Trimming at V came to 3 bases and at J to 4 bases, leaving 5 bases not matched to a gene. Germline loops: CDR1 SGHRS, CDR2 YFSETQ. The CDR3 is made up of 14 amino acids. The CDR3 reads CASSYGQGRYEQYF. CDR3 coding DNA: TGCGCCAGCAGCTACGGACAGGGGAGGTACGAGCAGTACTTC. The full variable domain, its missing parts supplied by reference TRBV5-1 and TRBJ2-7, is KAGVTQTPRYLIKTRGQQVTLSCSPISGHRSVSWYQQTPGQGLQFLFEYFSETQRNKGNFPGRFSGRQFSNSRSEMNVSTLELGDSALYLCASSYGQGRYEQYFGPGTRLTVT.

The V and J genes are TRBV2 and TRBJ2-2; weak D call: TRBD1 (6 bases). The CDR3 consists of 15 residues. Deletions cut 6 bases from V and 2 bases from J, with 13 bases between. Per the germline V gene, CDR1 is SNHLY and CDR2 is FYNNEI. The CDR3 loop reads CASRSDRINTGELFF. The DNA of the CDR3 is TGTGCCAGCAGGAGTGACAGGATCAACACCGGGGAGCTGTTTTTT.

The genes are TRBV20-1 and TRBJ2-5; 9 positions agree with TRBD1. The assigned J gene may be wrong: the sequence end matches TRBJ2-1 better. This CDR3 is 13 amino acids long. Germline CDR1 is DFQATT and CDR2 is SNEGSKA (reference sequence). The CDR3 nucleotides are TGCAGTGCTCGGGACAGGGTATACAATGAGCAGTTCTTC. Its translation: CSARDRVYNEQFF.